Sequencing of this TCR beta chain was carried out in a study of cytomegalovirus exposure and HLA in healthy donors. Study-wide results and caveats: In an earlier analysis, most TCR beta V segments were productive about 87% or about 30% of the time.

In the PCR, 60 Vbeta and 13 Jbeta primers were used. Profiled with immunoSEQ multiplex PCR; TCRdb holds only in-frame clones, not every one. Of some 120,000 clones detected, 50% to 70% appear once; the ten largest clones hold over 8.5%. In regard to this clone: As yet, its antigen is unknown.

V lost 7 bases to trimming and J lost 2 bases, with 14 bases between them. The CDR3 runs 14 residues. The germline V gene encodes CDR1 MNHEY and CDR2 SMNVEV (reference sequence). The chain uses TRBV27 and TRBJ1-1, with D possibly matching TRBD1 (6 bases). Sequences were obtained from PBMCs. The clonotype comes from a woman in her thirties or forties in good health and CMV-seropositive. CDR3 coding DNA: TGTGCCAGCATCGCGAACAGGGACAACACTGAAGCTTTCTTT. The encoded protein is CASIANRDNTEAFF.